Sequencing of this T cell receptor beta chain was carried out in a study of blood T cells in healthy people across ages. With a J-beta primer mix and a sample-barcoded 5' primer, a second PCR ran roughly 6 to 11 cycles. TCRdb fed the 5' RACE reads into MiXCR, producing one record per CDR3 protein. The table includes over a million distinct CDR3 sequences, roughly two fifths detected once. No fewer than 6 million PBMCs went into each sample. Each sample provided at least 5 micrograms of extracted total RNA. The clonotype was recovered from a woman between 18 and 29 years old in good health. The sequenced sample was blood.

CDR3 sequence (DNA): TGTGCCAGCATCGACGCGGGGATCGCAGAGCAGTACTTC. Amino acid sequence: CASIDAGIAEQYF. J is TRBJ2-7 and V is TRBV28; a possible D gene is TRBD2 (6 bases). The CDR3 has 13 residues. Germline values: CDR1 MDHEN, CDR2 SYDVKM. Trimming removed 7 bases from V and 7 bases from J, with 17 bases in between.